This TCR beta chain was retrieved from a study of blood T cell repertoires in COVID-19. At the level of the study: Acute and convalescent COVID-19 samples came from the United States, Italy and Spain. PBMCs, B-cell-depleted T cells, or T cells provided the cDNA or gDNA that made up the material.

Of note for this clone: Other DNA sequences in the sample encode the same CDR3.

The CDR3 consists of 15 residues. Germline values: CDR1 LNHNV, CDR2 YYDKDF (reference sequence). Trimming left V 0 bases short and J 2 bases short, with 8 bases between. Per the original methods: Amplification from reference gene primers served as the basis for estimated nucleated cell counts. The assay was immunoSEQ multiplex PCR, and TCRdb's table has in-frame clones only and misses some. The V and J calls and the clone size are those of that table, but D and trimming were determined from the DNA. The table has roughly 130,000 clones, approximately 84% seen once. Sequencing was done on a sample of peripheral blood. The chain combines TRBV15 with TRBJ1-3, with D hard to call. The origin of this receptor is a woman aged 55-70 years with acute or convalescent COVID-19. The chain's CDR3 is CATSRDRGAGNTIYF. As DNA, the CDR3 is TGTGCCACCAGCAGAGATCGTGGAGCTGGAAACACCATATATTTT.